A selection of T cell receptor beta chains follows, all from one sample in a study of blood T cell repertoires in COVID-19. The repertoire was sequenced with immunoSEQ multiplex PCR; TCRdb's copy has only in-frame clones and lacks some. The data hold 53,000 or so clones, with 75% to 90% observed a single time. The sample comprised peripheral blood. These receptors all come from a man aged 80 or over with acute or convalescent COVID-19. CDR3s include the opening cysteine and the closing phenylalanine or tryptophan. The order of the fields is clone size, V gene, J gene, D gene, CDR3 DNA, CDR3 protein. The D gene is left open where the match is weak. Some rows have no size entry. The others give once, few or many, or a class for an expanded clone.

NA	TRBV9	TRBJ2-3	TRBD1	TGTGCCAGCAGCCCATCTGAAGTCAGGGGGCACACAGATACGCAGTATTTT	CASSPSEVRGHTDTQYF
NA	TRBV5-1	TRBJ2-5	NA	TGCGCCAGCAGCTTTAATGCGGAGGTTGAGACCCAGTACTTC	CASSFNAEVETQYF
NA	TRBV15	TRBJ1-4	NA	TGTGCCACCACCTTTGTGGGGGCGAATGAAAAACTGTTTTTT	CATTFVGANEKLFF
NA	TRBV6-1	TRBJ1-2	NA	TGTGCCAGCAGTGAACGTACAGGAAGCTACACCTTC	CASSERTGSYTF
NA	TRBV30	TRBJ2-1	NA	TGTGCCTGGAGCCCCCTTCGCAATGAGCAGTTCTTC	CAWSPLRNEQFF
NA	TRBV29-1	TRBJ1-4	NA	TGCAGCGCCGGGGGGGCAACTAATGAAAAACTGTTTTTT	CSAGGATNEKLFF
NA	TRBV6-7	TRBJ1-4	NA	TGTGCCAGCCGTAGGGGCAGCCTTAATGAAAAACTGTTTTTT	CASRRGSLNEKLFF
NA	TRBV27	TRBJ1-4	TRBD1	TGTGCCAGCAGTGAGGGACAGGGATCGCGATTAGGCGAAAAACTGTTTTTT	CASSEGQGSRLGEKLFF
NA	TRBV6-5	TRBJ1-2	NA	TGTGCCAGCAGTTACTCGTTCTCTAACTATGGCTACACCTTC	CASSYSFSNYGYTF
NA	TRBV11-2	TRBJ1-5	TRBD1	TGTGCCAGCAGCTCCAGACAGGGTGGCAATCAGCCCCAGCATTTT	CASSSRQGGNQPQHF
NA	TRBV20-1	TRBJ2-5	NA	TGCAGTGCTAGTAACCAGGGAAAAGAGACCCAGTACTTC	CSASNQGKETQYF
few	TRBV6-5	TRBJ1-5	NA	TGTGCCAGCAGTACCGGGTCCCAGGGCCAGCCCCAGCATTTT	CASSTGSQGQPQHF
NA	TRBV9	TRBJ1-6	NA	TGTGCCAGCAGCGTATACGGAGATAATTCACCCCTCCACTTT	CASSVYGDNSPLHF
NA	TRBV14	TRBJ2-5	NA	TGTGCCAGCAGCCACGATTTGACAGAAGAGACCCAGTACTTC	CASSHDLTEETQYF
NA	TRBV7-6	TRBJ2-7	NA	TGTGCCAGCAGCTTGCGAGGCGAGCAGTACTTC	CASSLRGEQYF
NA	TRBV11-3	TRBJ2-1	NA	TGTGCCAGCAGCTCAGGGACTTACTACAATGAGCAGTTCTTC	CASSSGTYYNEQFF
few	TRBV12-5	TRBJ2-1	TRBD1	TGTGCTAGTGGTTTGGCCCTTCCGGGGACAGTTGATGAGCAGTTCTTC	CASGLALPGTVDEQFF
NA	TRBV5-1	TRBJ2-3	NA	TGCGCCAGCAGCTTGAGAGGTCCCCGGTATACGCAGTATTTT	CASSLRGPRYTQYF
NA	TRBV27	TRBJ1-4	TRBD1	TGTGCCAGCAGTTTATCCGGGACAGGTTATGAAAAACTGTTTTTT	CASSLSGTGYEKLFF
once	TRBV19	TRBJ2-2	NA	TGTGCCAGTAGTTATTATGCTAGCGAAAACACCGGGGAGCTGTTTTTT	CASSYYASENTGELFF
NA	TRBV2	TRBJ2-5	TRBD2	TGTGCCAGCAGTGGGACTAGCGGGGCCCAAGAGACCCAGTACTTC	CASSGTSGAQETQYF
NA	TRBV6-5	TRBJ2-2	NA	TGTGCCAGCGGAAAGGGGGGGGGCACCGGGGAGCTGTTTTTT	CASGKGGGTGELFF
NA	TRBV7-9	TRBJ2-1	NA	TGTGCCAGCAGCTATCCGGGACTTATATACAATGAGCAGTTCTTC	CASSYPGLIYNEQFF
NA	TRBV19	TRBJ1-4	NA	TGTGCCAGTAGTATAGGCTTCGAGAATGAAAAACTGTTTTTT	CASSIGFENEKLFF
NA	TRBV4-1	TRBJ2-7	TRBD2	TGCGCCAGCAGCTGGGGACTAGCCTACGAGCAGTACTTC	CASSWGLAYEQYF
NA	TRBV5-6	TRBJ2-7	TRBD2	TGTGCCAGCAGCATCCTGACTTCCGGACTAGCGGAATACGAGCAGTACTTC	CASSILTSGLAEYEQYF
NA	TRBV19	TRBJ1-2	TRBD1	TGTGCCAGTAGAGACCGGGACAGGCTAAACTATGGCTACACCTTC	CASRDRDRLNYGYTF
NA	TRBV9	TRBJ1-1	NA	TGTGCCAGCAGCATTTACAGGGATAACACTGAAGCTTTCTTT	CASSIYRDNTEAFF
few	TRBV4-3	TRBJ1-2	TRBD1	TGCGCCAGCAGCCAGACGGGACAGAGCTATGGCTACACCTTC	CASSQTGQSYGYTF
NA	TRBV10-3	TRBJ2-7	NA	TGTGCCTCGACAGGCTCAAGCTCCTACGAGCAGTACTTC	CASTGSSSYEQYF
NA	TRBV5-8	TRBJ2-5	TRBD1	TGTGCCAGCAGCTGGGGACAGGGGACCCGTCGGCAAGAGACCCAGTACTTC	CASSWGQGTRRQETQYF
NA	TRBV6-5	TRBJ1-2	NA	TGTGCCAGCAGCCGGGGACAAGGCTATGGCTACACCTTC	CASSRGQGYGYTF
NA	TRBV5-5	TRBJ2-7	TRBD1	TGTGCCAGCAGCAACCAACAGGGGGAGAACGAGCAGTACTTC	CASSNQQGENEQYF
NA	TRBV7-8	TRBJ1-5	NA	TGTGCCACGGGGTCGAGCTATAGCAATCAGCCCCAGCATTTT	CATGSSYSNQPQHF
NA	TRBV19	TRBJ2-2	TRBD2	TGTGCCAGTAGTATAGATCCCCGACTAGCGGGGGGGAAGACCGGGGAGCTGTTTTTT	CASSIDPRLAGGKTGELFF
NA	TRBV7-2	TRBJ2-1	TRBD2	TGTGCCAGCAGCTTAAGTCTGGGCGGGGGGGCGAATGAGCAGTTCTTC	CASSLSLGGGANEQFF
NA	TRBV4-3	TRBJ2-2	NA	TGCGCCAGCAGCCAAGAGACAGGATACACCGGGGAGCTGTTTTTT	CASSQETGYTGELFF
NA	TRBV4-3	TRBJ2-1	TRBD1	TGCGCCAGCAGCCAAGATAGGGACAGGGGGAATAACAATGAGCAGTTCTTC	CASSQDRDRGNNNEQFF
NA	TRBV5-1	TRBJ2-2	TRBD2	TGCGCCAGCAGCCCTACTAGCGGGGAGACCACCGGGGAGCTGTTTTTT	CASSPTSGETTGELFF
NA	TRBV5-1	TRBJ2-3	NA	TGCGCCAGCAGCCCGACAGTACCTAGCACAGATACGCAGTATTTT	CASSPTVPSTDTQYF
NA	TRBV7-9	TRBJ2-1	TRBD2	TGTGCCAGCAGTTTGTCTAGCGGGGGGGCGGATGAGCAGTTCTTC	CASSLSSGGADEQFF
NA	TRBV6-6	TRBJ1-5	NA	TGTGCCAGCAGTCATCTTGTCGTGGGGGCAGATAGCAATCAGCCCCAGCATTTT	CASSHLVVGADSNQPQHF
NA	TRBV5-1	TRBJ2-1	TRBD1	TGCGCCAGTTCCAGGGGGAGCTCCTACAATGAGCAGTTCTTC	CASSRGSSYNEQFF
NA	TRBV6-5	TRBJ1-2	NA	TGTGCCAGCAGTCGACAGGATAACTATGGCTACACCTTC	CASSRQDNYGYTF
NA	TRBV6-2/TRBV6-3	TRBJ2-2	NA	TGTGCCAGCAGTTACCAGAACACCGGGGAGCTGTTTTTT	CASSYQNTGELFF
NA	TRBV18	TRBJ1-5	NA	TGTGCCAGCTCACCCTCTCCAGTCTCAAAAAATCAGCCCCAGCATTTT	CASSPSPVSKNQPQHF
NA	TRBV29-1	TRBJ1-3	NA	TGCAGCGTACTGTCCTCGGGATCCAGCTCTGGAAACACCATATATTTT	CSVLSSGSSSGNTIYF
NA	TRBV19	TRBJ2-2	NA	TGTGCCAGTAAGACGACAGGGAACACCGGGGAGCTGTTTTTT	CASKTTGNTGELFF
NA	TRBV5-8	TRBJ1-2	NA	TGTGCCTGGGACTCGACCTCTCTCTATGGCTACACCTTC	CAWDSTSLYGYTF
NA	TRBV3-1/TRBV3-2	TRBJ2-3	TRBD2	TGTGCCAGCAGCCATAGTACTAGCGGTTATACGCAGTATTTT	CASSHSTSGYTQYF
NA	TRBV7-2	TRBJ1-5	NA	TGTGCCAGCAGCGCTGGGGGGGCGAGTCAGCCCCAGCATTTT	CASSAGGASQPQHF
NA	TRBV9	TRBJ2-2	TRBD1	TGTGCCAGCAGCGTAGCCCCACGACAGGGATTAGGGGAGCTGTTTTTT	CASSVAPRQGLGELFF
NA	TRBV7-8	TRBJ2-7	TRBD1	TGTGCCAGCAGCTTAGAGGGGACAGGCCCCTACGAGCAGTACTTC	CASSLEGTGPYEQYF